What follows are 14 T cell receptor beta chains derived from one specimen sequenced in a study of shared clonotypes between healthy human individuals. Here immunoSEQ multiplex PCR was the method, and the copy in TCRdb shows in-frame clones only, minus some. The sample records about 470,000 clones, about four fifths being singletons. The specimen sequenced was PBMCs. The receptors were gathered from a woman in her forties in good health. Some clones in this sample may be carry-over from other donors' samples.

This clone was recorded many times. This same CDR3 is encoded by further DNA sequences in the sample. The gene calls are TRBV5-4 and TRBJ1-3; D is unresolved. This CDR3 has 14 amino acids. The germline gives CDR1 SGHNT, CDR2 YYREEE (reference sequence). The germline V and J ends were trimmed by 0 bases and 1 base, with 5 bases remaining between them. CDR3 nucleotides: TGTGCCAGCAGCTTGGGGGGTTCTGGAAACACCATATATTTT. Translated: CASSLGGSGNTIYF.

The CDR3 coding sequence is TGTGCCAGCAGCCTCCCCGGGGAGGGAGCTTACAATGAGCAGTTCTTC. Amino acid sequence: CASSLPGEGAYNEQFF. This chain uses TRBV7-2 with TRBJ2-1; 7 nucleotides agree with TRBD2. Germline V gene lookup returns CDR1 SGHTA and CDR2 FQGNSA. V lost 5 bases to trimming and J lost 4 bases; unmatched junction nucleotides: 11. The CDR3 extends over 16 amino acids.

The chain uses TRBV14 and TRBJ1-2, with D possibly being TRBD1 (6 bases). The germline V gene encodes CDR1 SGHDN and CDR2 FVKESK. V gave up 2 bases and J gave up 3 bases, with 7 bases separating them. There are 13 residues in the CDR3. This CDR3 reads CASSQRQDYGYTF. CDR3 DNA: TGTGCCAGCAGCCAAAGACAGGACTATGGCTACACCTTC.

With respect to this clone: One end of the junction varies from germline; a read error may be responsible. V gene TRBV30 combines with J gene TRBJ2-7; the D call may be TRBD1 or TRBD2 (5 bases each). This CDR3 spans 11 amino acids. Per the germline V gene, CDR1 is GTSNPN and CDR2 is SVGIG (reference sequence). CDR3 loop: CAWRIGAKGTF. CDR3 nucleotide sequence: TGTGCCTGGAGAATTGGGGCCAAGGGGACCTTC.

Here the CDR3 reads CASLPGTGNTEAFF. CDR3 sequence (DNA): TGCGCCAGCCTTCCCGGGACAGGGAACACTGAAGCTTTCTTT. This sequence joins TRBV5-1 and TRBJ1-1, with TRBD1 identical over 8 bases. Germline V gene sequence: CDR1 SGHRS, CDR2 YFSETQ. After removal of 7 bases from V and 1 base from J, the junction contained 6 bases not matched to a gene. The CDR3 totals 14 residues.

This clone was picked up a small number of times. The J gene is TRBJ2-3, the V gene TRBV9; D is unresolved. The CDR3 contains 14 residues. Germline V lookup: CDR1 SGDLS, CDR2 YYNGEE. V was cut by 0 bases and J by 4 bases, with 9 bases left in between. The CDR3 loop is CASSVGAYADTQYF. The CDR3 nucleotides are TGTGCCAGCAGCGTAGGGGCTTATGCAGATACGCAGTATTTT.

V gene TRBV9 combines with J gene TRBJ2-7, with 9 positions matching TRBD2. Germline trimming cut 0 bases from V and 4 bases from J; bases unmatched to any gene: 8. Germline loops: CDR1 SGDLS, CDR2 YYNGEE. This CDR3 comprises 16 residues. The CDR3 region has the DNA TGTGCCAGCAGCGTAGCGGGCGCTAGCGGGATATACGAGCAGTACTTC. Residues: CASSVAGASGIYEQYF.

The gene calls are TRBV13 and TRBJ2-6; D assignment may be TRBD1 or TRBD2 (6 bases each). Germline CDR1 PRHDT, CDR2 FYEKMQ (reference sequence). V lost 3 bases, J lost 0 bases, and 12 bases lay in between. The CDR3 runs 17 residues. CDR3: CASSLGGLPSGANVLTF. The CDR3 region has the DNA TGTGCCAGCAGCTTGGGGGGCCTACCCTCTGGGGCCAACGTCCTGACTTTC.

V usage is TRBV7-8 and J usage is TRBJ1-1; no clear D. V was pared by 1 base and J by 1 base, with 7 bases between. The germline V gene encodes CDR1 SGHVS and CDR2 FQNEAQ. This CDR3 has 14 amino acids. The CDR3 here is CASSLGIQNTEAFF. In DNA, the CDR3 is TGTGCCAGCAGCTTAGGTATACAGAACACTGAAGCTTTCTTT.

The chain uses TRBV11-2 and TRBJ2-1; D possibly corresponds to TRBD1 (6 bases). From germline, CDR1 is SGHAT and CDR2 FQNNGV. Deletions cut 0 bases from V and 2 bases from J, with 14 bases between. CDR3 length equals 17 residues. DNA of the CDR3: TGTGCCAGCAGCTTAGATTGGGCAGGGGCCACCTACAATGAGCAGTTCTTC. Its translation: CASSLDWAGATYNEQFF.

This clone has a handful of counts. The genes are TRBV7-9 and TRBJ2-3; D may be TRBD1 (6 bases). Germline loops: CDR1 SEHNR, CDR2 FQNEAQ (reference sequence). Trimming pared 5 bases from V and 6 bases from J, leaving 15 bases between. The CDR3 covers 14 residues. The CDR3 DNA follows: TGTGCCAGCAGCCATAACAGGGCTGGGGATACGCAGTATTTT. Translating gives CASSHNRAGDTQYF. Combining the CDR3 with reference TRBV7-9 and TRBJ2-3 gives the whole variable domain DTGVSQNPRHKITKRGQNVTFRCDPISEHNRLYWYRQTLGQGPEFLTYFQNEAQLEKSRLLSDRFSAERPKGSFSTLEIQRTEQGDSAMYLCASSHNRAGDTQYFGPGTRLTVL.

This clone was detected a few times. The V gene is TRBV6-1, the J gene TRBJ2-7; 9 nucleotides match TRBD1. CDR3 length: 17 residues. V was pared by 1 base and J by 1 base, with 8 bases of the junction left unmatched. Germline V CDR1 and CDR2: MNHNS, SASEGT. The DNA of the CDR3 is TGTGCCAGCAGTGAAGTGACCCGGGACAGGGTATCCTACGAGCAGTACTTC. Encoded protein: CASSEVTRDRVSYEQYF.

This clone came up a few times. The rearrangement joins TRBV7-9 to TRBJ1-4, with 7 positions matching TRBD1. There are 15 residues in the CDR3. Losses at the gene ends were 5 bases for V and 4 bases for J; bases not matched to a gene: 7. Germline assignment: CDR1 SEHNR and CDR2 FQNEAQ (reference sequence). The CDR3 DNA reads TGTGCCAGCAGCCAAGGGGGCAGTTATAATGAAAAACTGTTTTTT. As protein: CASSQGGSYNEKLFF.

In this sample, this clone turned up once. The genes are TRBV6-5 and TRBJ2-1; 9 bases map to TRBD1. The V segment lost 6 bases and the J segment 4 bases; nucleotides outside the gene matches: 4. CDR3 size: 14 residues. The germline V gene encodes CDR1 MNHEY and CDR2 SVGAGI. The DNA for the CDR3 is TGTGCCAGCAGCCCCGGACAGGGGTACAATGAGCAGTTCTTC. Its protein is CASSPGQGYNEQFF.